Listed below are T cell receptor beta chains from one sample, sequenced in a study of blood T cells in healthy people across ages. TCRdb recomputed calls from the 5' RACE reads with MiXCR, one row per CDR3 protein. The table has approximately 940,000 distinct CDR3 sequences, about 44% seen once; the top ten hold about an eighth. The sample was blood. These receptors all stem from a man aged 30-40 years in good health. Both conserved end residues are part of each CDR3. A D gene is named only where the DNA matches it firmly. The size field is filled for only some rows; it gives once, few, many or a size class.

d_gene,abundance,v_gene,j_gene,CDR3nt,CDR3aa
TRBD1,NA,TRBV20-1,TRBJ2-5,TGCAGTGCCACGACCGGGACAGGGAAGGGAGAGACCCAGTACTTC,CSATTGTGKGETQYF
NA,few,TRBV15,TRBJ2-3,TGTGCCACCAGTTCAGCGGGTCCTAGCACAGATACGCAGTATTTT,CATSSAGPSTDTQYF
TRBD2,NA,TRBV3-1,TRBJ2-3,TGTGCCAGCAGCCCCAGGGCTAGCGGGGTTTCAGATACGCAGTATTTT,CASSPRASGVSDTQYF
NA,once,TRBV7-2,TRBJ2-3,TGTGCCAGCAGCTTAATAACAACTACTAGCACAGATACGCAGTATTTT,CASSLITTTSTDTQYF
TRBD2,NA,TRBV29-1,TRBJ2-7,TGCAGCGTCTCCGGGACTACCAACTACGAGCAGTACTTC,CSVSGTTNYEQYF
NA,NA,TRBV3-1,TRBJ2-1,TGTGCCAGCAGCCGCGACTCCTCTCAGTGGAATGAGCAGTTCTTC,CASSRDSSQWNEQFF
TRBD1,few,TRBV19,TRBJ1-1,TGTGCCAGTAATACAGGGGGCACTGAAGCTTTCTTT,CASNTGGTEAFF
NA,NA,TRBV7-2,TRBJ1-1,TGTGCCAGCAGCCTAAACGGCTGGAACACTGAAGCTTTCTTT,CASSLNGWNTEAFF
TRBD1,NA,TRBV4-1,TRBJ1-6,TGCGCCAGCAGGTACGGGACAGCTCCTTCACCCCTCCACTTT,CASRYGTAPSPLHF
NA,few,TRBV28,TRBJ2-7,TGTGCCAGCAGCGTGTTAACGGAGCAGTACTTC,CASSVLTEQYF
TRBD1,NA,TRBV28,TRBJ2-7,TGTGCCAGCAGTTTCCCGGGACAGCCCCACGAGCAGTACTTC,CASSFPGQPHEQYF